Each of the 19 T cell receptor beta chains below was sequenced from the same sample in a study of T cell changes during pregnancy in multiple sclerosis. Clones were read by immunoSEQ multiplex PCR, and TCRdb kept only the in-frame ones, dropping some. The sample carries about 75,000 clones, just over 90% recorded once. The sample here was CD4+ T cells from peripheral blood mononuclear cells, taken before pregnancy. These receptors all stem from a female donor with multiple sclerosis, enrolled in a pregnancy study.

The chain joins TRBV11-3 to TRBJ2-3, with D maybe TRBD2 (5 bases). Germline values: CDR1 SGHNT, CDR2 YENEEA. The CDR3 has 16 amino acids. V lost 5 bases to trimming and J lost 1 base, with 16 bases between them. Written as DNA, the CDR3 is TGTGCCAGCAGCCCGGGTGGGGTAGCGCGCACAGATACGCAGTATTTT. This translates into CASSPGGVARTDTQYF. The full variable domain, its missing parts supplied by reference TRBV11-3 and TRBJ2-3, is EAGVVQSPRYKIIEKKQPVAFWCNPISGHNTLYWYLQNLGQGPELLIRYENEEAVDDSQLPKDRFSAERLKGVDSTLKIQPAELGDSAVYLCASSPGGVARTDTQYFGPGTRLTVL.

This chain connects TRBV11-3 to TRBJ2-3; tentatively, D is TRBD2 (6 bases). Germline values: CDR1 SGHNT, CDR2 YENEEA. The CDR3 is 14 residues long. The germline V and J ends were trimmed by 5 bases and 4 bases, with 13 bases remaining between them. In DNA, the CDR3 is TGTGCCAGCAGCCCCAGACTAGTCGCAGATACGCAGTATTTT. Amino acids: CASSPRLVADTQYF.

The sample holds a few counts of this clone. The genes are TRBV4-1 and TRBJ1-5; D not certain. Germline V gives CDR1 MGHRA, CDR2 YSYEKL. The germline V and J ends were trimmed by 3 bases and 2 bases, with 14 bases remaining between them. The CDR3 runs 16 residues. The chain's CDR3 is CASSQSYPNGNQPQHF. Written as DNA, the CDR3 is TGCGCCAGCAGCCAGTCCTACCCTAATGGCAATCAGCCCCAGCATTTT.

This chain connects TRBV7-3 to TRBJ1-1; unclear D gene. In germline, CDR1 is SGHTA, CDR2 FQGTGA. This CDR3 has 14 residues. Trimming left V 0 bases short and J 3 bases short, with 8 bases between. CDR3 nucleotides: TGTGCCAGCAGCTTAACCGGAGCTGACACTGAAGCTTTCTTT. This translates into CASSLTGADTEAFF.

The gene calls are TRBV7-8 and TRBJ1-1; D remains ambiguous. The CDR3 has 14 residues. The V gene's germline CDR1 is SGHVS and CDR2 FQNEAQ. Trimming removed 5 bases at V and 1 base at J, with 11 bases between. In DNA, the CDR3 is TGTGCCAGCAGCCCCCGCAGGCAGAACACTGAAGCTTTCTTT. It yields the protein CASSPRRQNTEAFF.

The chain recombines TRBV19 with TRBJ1-2; no clear D. Germline V lookup: CDR1 LNHDA, CDR2 SQIVND (reference sequence). The CDR3 is 15 residues long. V was trimmed by 3 bases and J by 6 bases, leaving 17 bases between them. CDR3 coding DNA: TGTGCCAGTAGTATTCAGTATCGATTGAGGGATGGCTACACCTTC. Translated: CASSIQYRLRDGYTF.

The chain is built from TRBV4-3 and TRBJ1-2; D ambiguous. CDR1 is LGHNA and CDR2 is YSLEER in the germline V gene. Trimming stripped 0 bases from V and 8 bases from J, with 10 bases between. CDR3 length: 13 amino acids. The CDR3 protein is CASSQERIGGYTF. Written as DNA, the CDR3 is TGCGCCAGCAGCCAAGAAAGGATCGGGGGCTACACCTTC.

With respect to this clone: The sample holds other DNA sequences that translate to the same CDR3. The V call is TRBV20-1, the J call TRBJ2-5; no clear D gene. This CDR3 has 11 amino acids. Trimming cost V 3 bases and J 4 bases, with 6 bases left between them. Germline CDR1 DFQATT, CDR2 SNEGSKA (reference sequence). CDR3 in amino acids: CSASLGETQYF. CDR3 DNA sequence: TGCAGTGCTAGCCTAGGAGAGACCCAGTACTTC.

This clone has just a few counts. This chain links TRBV7-2 with TRBJ2-2, with a weak D call TRBD1 (7 bases). Germline lookup yields CDR1 SGHTA and CDR2 FQGNSA. The V and J ends lost 6 bases and 4 bases respectively, with 15 bases between them. The CDR3 totals 15 residues. CDR3 sequence (DNA): TGTGCCAGCAGTTATTCCCAGGGGGGCACCGGGGAGCTGTTTTTT. Translating gives CASSYSQGGTGELFF.

V usage is TRBV4-1 and J usage is TRBJ2-7, with 12 nucleotides matching TRBD2. The CDR3 covers 15 residues. Trimming took 4 bases from V and 4 from J; bases not matched to a gene: 5. The germline gives CDR1 MGHRA, CDR2 YSYEKL. Here the CDR3 DNA reads TGCGCCAGCAGCCTCGGGGGGACTAGCGGGTACGAGCAGTACTTC. It encodes CASSLGGTSGYEQYF.

V and J are TRBV5-1 and TRBJ2-7; TRBD1 aligns across 10 bases. In germline, CDR1 is SGHRS, CDR2 YFSETQ. The length of the CDR3 is 14 residues. V gave up 2 bases and J gave up 5 bases; unmatched junction bases: 4. The CDR3 spells CASSFSGQGHEQYF. CDR3 nucleotides: TGCGCCAGCAGCTTTTCGGGACAGGGGCACGAGCAGTACTTC.

V gene TRBV11-2 combines with J gene TRBJ2-5; D is perhaps TRBD1 (5 bases). Germline V CDR1 and CDR2: SGHAT, FQNNGV. This CDR3 spans 14 amino acids. V was trimmed by 5 bases and J by 4 bases, leaving 14 bases between them. The CDR3 loop is CASSPRTGGETQYF. Written as DNA, the CDR3 is TGTGCCAGCAGCCCCAGAACAGGCGGAGAGACCCAGTACTTC. The full variable domain, rest sourced from reference TRBV11-2 and TRBJ2-5, is EAGVAQSPRYKIIEKRQSVAFWCNPISGHATLYWYQQILGQGPKLLIQFQNNGVVDDSQLPKDRFSAERLKGVDSTLKIQPAKLEDSAVYLCASSPRTGGETQYFGPGTRLLVL.

This chain joins TRBV18 and TRBJ2-1; tentatively, D is TRBD2 (6 bases). CDR1 is KGHSH and CDR2 is LQKENI in the germline V gene. Trimming took off 5 bases at V and 6 bases at J, with 20 bases between the two ends. The CDR3 runs to 16 residues. The CDR3 bases are TGTGCCAGCTCAAAAGTGAGGCAGGGAGGCCTCAATGAGCAGTTCTTC. Its protein product is CASSKVRQGGLNEQFF.

Only one count was recorded for this clone. The V and J genes are TRBV29-1 and TRBJ2-3, with 13 bases lining up with TRBD2. Germline V lookup: CDR1 SQVTM, CDR2 ANQGSEA. The CDR3 covers 16 residues. The V and J ends lost 5 bases and 0 bases, in that order; junction bases with no gene match: 5. The CDR3: CSVRTSGGTSTDTQYF. The DNA for the CDR3 is TGCAGCGTTCGGACTAGCGGGGGAACTAGCACAGATACGCAGTATTTT.

The rearrangement links TRBV4-1 to TRBJ2-1; D not resolved. Between the trimmed V and J ends, which lost 2 bases and 15 bases, there was a span of 11 bases. The CDR3 sequence is 11 residues long. Germline V lookup: CDR1 MGHRA, CDR2 YSYEKL. The CDR3 DNA is TGCGCCAGCAGCCAACCCGGGTCCGTGTTCTTC. Protein sequence: CASSQPGSVFF.

The V call is TRBV28, the J call TRBJ2-5, with a tentative D call TRBD2 (6 bases). CDR1 is MDHEN, CDR2 SYDVKM, per germline. The CDR3 is 13 residues long. V was pared by 4 bases and J by 5 bases, with 11 bases between. The CDR3 loop is CASSSGSGETQYF. DNA for the CDR3: TGTGCCAGCAGTTCCGGGAGCGGTGAGACCCAGTACTTC. Looking up the rest from reference TRBV28 and TRBJ2-5 gives the full variable domain: DVKVTQSSRYLVKRTGEKVFLECVQDMDHENMFWYRQDPGLGLRLIYFSYDVKMKEKGDIPEGYSVSREKKERFSLILESASTNQTSMYLCASSSGSGETQYFGPGTRLLVL.

This clone appeared once. The V gene is TRBV30, the J gene TRBJ2-5; a weak D match, TRBD2 (6 bases). Per the germline V gene, CDR1 is GTSNPN and CDR2 is SVGIG (reference sequence). The CDR3 runs 16 residues. V was cut by 0 bases and J by 1 base, with 15 bases left in between. The CDR3 DNA reads TGTGCCTGGAGTGTAGGGTCCGGCGGGGCCCAAGAGACCCAGTACTTC. Amino acids: CAWSVGSGGAQETQYF.

This chain connects TRBV7-3 to TRBJ2-1, with D unresolved. The CDR3 extends over 14 amino acids. Germline lookup yields CDR1 SGHTA and CDR2 FQGTGA. Trimming took off 5 bases at V and 5 bases at J, with 13 bases between the two ends. The CDR3 loop reads CASSPRPRHNEQFF. Here the CDR3 DNA reads TGTGCCAGCAGCCCCCGCCCGCGGCACAATGAGCAGTTCTTC.

The J gene is TRBJ2-7, the V gene TRBV5-1; 10 positions match TRBD1. CDR3 length: 14 amino acids. V dropped 4 bases and J dropped 5; count of bases not matched to a gene: 6. The germline gives CDR1 SGHRS, CDR2 YFSETQ. CDR3 DNA: TGCGCCAGCAGCGTGGACAGGGGGTCGAACGAGCAGTACTTC. The encoded protein is CASSVDRGSNEQYF.